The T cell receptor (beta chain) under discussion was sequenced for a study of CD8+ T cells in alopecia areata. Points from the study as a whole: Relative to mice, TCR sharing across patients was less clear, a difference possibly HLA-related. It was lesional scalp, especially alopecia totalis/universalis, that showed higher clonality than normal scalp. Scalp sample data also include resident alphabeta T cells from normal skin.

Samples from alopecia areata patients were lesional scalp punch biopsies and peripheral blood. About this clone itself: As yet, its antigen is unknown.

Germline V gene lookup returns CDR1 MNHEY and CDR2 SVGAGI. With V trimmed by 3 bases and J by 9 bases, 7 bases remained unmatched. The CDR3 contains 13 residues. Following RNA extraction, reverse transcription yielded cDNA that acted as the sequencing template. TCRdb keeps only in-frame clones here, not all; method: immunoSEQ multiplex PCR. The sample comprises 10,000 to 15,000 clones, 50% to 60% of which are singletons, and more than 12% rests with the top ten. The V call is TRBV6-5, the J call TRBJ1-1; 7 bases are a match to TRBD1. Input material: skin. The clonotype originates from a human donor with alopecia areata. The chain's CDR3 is CASSYIMGQQAFF. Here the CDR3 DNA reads TGTGCCAGCAGTTATATAATGGGACAGCAAGCTTTCTTT.